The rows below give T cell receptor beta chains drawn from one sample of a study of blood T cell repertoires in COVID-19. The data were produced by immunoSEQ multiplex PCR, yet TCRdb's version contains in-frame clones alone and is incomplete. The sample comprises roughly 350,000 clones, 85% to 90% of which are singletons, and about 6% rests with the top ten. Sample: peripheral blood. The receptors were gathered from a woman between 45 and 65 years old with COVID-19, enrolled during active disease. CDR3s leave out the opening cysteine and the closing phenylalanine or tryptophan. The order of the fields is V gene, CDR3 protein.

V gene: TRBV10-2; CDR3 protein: ANGQGLGQPQH
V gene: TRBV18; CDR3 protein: ASSLGTSFNEQF
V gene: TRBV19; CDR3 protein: ASISGQSPKAF
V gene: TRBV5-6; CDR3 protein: ASSLGTENIQY
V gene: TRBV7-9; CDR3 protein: ASSLSENNQPQH
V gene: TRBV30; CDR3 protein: AWSRSRGQDPNYGYT
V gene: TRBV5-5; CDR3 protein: ASSSTTSGWAVTDTQY
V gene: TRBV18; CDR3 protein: ASSPSRLAGTYEQY
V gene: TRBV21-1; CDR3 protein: ASSKVRRAGGPEQY
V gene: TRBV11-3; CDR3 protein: ASSPGEINTEAF
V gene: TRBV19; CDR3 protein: ASSIGRLPGELF
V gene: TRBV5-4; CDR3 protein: ASSFSGIGSDTQY
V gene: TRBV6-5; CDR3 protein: ASSRTGNTEAF
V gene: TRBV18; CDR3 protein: ASSPSFKRGNQPQH
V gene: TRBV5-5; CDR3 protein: ASSSWDRGSSGYT
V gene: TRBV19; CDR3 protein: ASSIWSGGRSDYGYT
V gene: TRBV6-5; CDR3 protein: ASSFGGRYTGELF
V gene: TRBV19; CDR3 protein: ASSIGGQEGKNIQY
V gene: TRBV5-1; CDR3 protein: ASSLGGTSAYNEQF
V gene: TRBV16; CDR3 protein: ASSPSSVLHEGNIQY
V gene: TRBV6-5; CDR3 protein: ASLREGYNEQF
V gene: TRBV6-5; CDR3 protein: AAECNQPQH
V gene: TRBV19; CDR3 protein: ASSIRTANQPQH
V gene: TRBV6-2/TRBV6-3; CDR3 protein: ASSPQGAAGELF
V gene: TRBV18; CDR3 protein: ASSLGQGYGYT
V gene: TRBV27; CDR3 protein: ASSFTKDNEQF
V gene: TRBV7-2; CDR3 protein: ASSQSRGLESPLH
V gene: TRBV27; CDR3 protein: ASSSFPGQDYTEAF
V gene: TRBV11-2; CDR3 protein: ASSLAGKSSYNEQF
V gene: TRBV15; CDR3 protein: ATSIPGTGNSNGYT
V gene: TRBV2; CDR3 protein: ASRTTGVAYEQY
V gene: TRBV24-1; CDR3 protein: ATSEPRLAADTDTQY
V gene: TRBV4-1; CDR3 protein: ASSQHRRATNEKLF
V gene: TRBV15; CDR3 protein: ATSTGLAGWGRNEQF
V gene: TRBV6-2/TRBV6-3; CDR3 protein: ASSRITSGEYNEQF
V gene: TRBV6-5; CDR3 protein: ASGTASMNTEAF
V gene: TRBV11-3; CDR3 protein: ASSEQTAHSYEQY
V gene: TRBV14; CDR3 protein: ASSLAVTYEQY
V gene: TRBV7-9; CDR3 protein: ASSSTGPLYEQY
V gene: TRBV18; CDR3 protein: ASSPGQQETQY
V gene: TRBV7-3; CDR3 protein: ASSLTSQGGGYT
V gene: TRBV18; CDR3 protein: ASSEGGGYEQY
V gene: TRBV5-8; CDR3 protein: ASSPGRGSVQY
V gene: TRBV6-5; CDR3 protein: ASSYQRSRSYEQY
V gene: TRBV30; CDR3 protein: AWSVTGDEAF
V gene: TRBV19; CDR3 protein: ASSQQTGAPTDTQY
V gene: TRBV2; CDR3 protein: ASSVDGMNSPLH
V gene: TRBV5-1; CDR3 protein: ASSAQGLAGDFRNEQF
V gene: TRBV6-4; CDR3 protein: ASSDSFRGFGDEQF
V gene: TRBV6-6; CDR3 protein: ASTPLPGQGGNEQF
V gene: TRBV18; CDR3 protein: ASSPPGTAYGYT
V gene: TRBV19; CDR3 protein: ASRVDRGPTEAF
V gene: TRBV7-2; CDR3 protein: ASSLGLAGGTGELF
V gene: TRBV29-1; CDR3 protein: SVDEGAGGADTQY
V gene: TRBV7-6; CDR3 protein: ASSYNLNEKLF